The clone carrying this T cell receptor (beta chain) showed up just a few times. This entry comes from a study of T-cell reconstitution after alpha-beta-depleted transplantation in children. Molecular barcoding with unique molecular identifiers was used for the TCRbeta library. TCRdb independently ran MiXCR on the PCR reads; one entry per CDR3 protein. The sample has 420,000 or so distinct CDR3 sequences, approximately 10% seen once. This TCR was sampled from a human donor who donated a stem cell graft to a child with acute myeloid leukemia. Sample: PBMCs from the stem cell graft donor, taken from the stem cell graft.

CDR3 sequence reads: CASSLVNSGEKLFF. In nucleotides, the CDR3 is TGTGCCAGCAGCTTAGTAAATTCGGGTGAAAAACTGTTTTTT. The V and J genes are TRBV7-9 and TRBJ1-4; the D is unclear. The CDR3 sequence is 14 residues long. Germline CDR1 is SEHNR and CDR2 is FQNEAQ (reference sequence). The ends were cut back, 1 base at V and 7 bases at J, with 10 bases in the middle.